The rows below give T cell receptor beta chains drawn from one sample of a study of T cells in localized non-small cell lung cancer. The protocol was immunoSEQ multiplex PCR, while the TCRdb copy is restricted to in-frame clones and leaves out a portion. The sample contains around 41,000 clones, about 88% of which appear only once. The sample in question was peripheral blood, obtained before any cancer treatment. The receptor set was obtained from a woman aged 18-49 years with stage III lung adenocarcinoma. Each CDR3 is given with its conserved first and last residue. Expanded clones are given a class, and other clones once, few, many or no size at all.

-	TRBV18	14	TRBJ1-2	CASSPVQGAHGYTF
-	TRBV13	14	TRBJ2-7	CASSHRDSASAQYF
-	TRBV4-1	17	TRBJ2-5	CASSPGIAHDPQETQYF
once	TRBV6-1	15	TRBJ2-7	CASSETSRISYEQYF
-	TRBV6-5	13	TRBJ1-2	CASRATSEHGYTF
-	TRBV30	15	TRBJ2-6	CAWSAGPSGANVLTF
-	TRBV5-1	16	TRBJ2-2	CASSLSTGSTTGELFF
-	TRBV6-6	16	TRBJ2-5	CASSYGADPTPETQYF
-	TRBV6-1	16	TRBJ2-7	CASSEEADQGLYEQYF
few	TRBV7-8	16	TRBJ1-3	CASSLVGTASGNTIYF
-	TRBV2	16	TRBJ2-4	CASPPDRTLAKNIQYF
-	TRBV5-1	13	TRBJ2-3	CASMGQGADTQYF